This paragraph reports one TCR beta chain. The antigen remains unidentified. Each single cDNA molecule received a unique molecular identifier. Via MiXCR, TCRdb re-called the 5' RACE reads, giving one row per CDR3 protein. The table lists roughly 40,000 distinct CDR3 sequences, about 6% of them singletons, with 4.8% in the top ten. V was clipped by 6 bases and J by 10 bases; unmatched bases: 9. Germline V gives CDR1 MNHNS, CDR2 SASEGT. This CDR3 contains 15 residues. The source of the sample is a study of early T cells in non-severe SARS-CoV-2 infection. Points from the study as a whole: Reliance on VDJdb matching favored anti-spike CD8 responses; private and CD4 specificities were missed.

The TCR comes from an adult who was a healthcare worker with PCR-confirmed SARS-CoV-2 infection or an uninfected control (not recorded which). Material: whole blood. The chain joins TRBV6-1 to TRBJ2-1, with 13 bases aligning to TRBD2. For the CDR3, the DNA is TGTGCCAGCAGCCATCTGGGACTAGCGGGAAAGGAGCAGTTCTTC. As protein: CASSHLGLAGKEQFF.